A selection of T cell receptor beta chains follows, all from one sample in a study of cytomegalovirus exposure and HLA in healthy donors. TCRdb's table, derived via immunoSEQ multiplex PCR, lists solely in-frame clones and lacks some. The repertoire consists of 55,000 to 70,000 clones, with about 91% occurring once and the leading ten covering roughly 5.2%. The sample consisted of PBMCs. All receptors derive from a man aged 18 to 30 in good health and CMV-seropositive. The CDR3 runs from the conserved cysteine through the conserved F or W. The order of the fields is clone size, J gene, V gene, D gene, CDR3 DNA, CDR3 protein. A D gene is named only where the DNA matches it firmly. Clone sizes are given selectively: once, few, many, or a class where the clone is expanded.

NA | TRBJ2-6 | TRBV30 | NA | TGTGCCTGGAGTCCACGCGGAATATCTGGGGCCAACGTCCTGACTTTC | CAWSPRGISGANVLTF
NA | TRBJ2-2 | TRBV30 | TRBD1 | TGTGCCAGTCCGGGACAGGGAAACACCGGGGAGCTGTTTTTT | CASPGQGNTGELFF
once | TRBJ2-1 | TRBV5-1 | TRBD2 | TGCGCCAGCAGCTGGGGAGCTACTAGCGCCGCCTACAATGAGCAGTTCTTC | CASSWGATSAAYNEQFF
NA | TRBJ1-5 | TRBV28 | NA | TGTGCCAGCAGTCCTCGGGGGGCTTATCAGCCCCAGCATTTT | CASSPRGAYQPQHF
NA | TRBJ2-1 | TRBV6-4 | NA | TGTGCCAGCAGTGACTCGACTCAGGGTAATGAGCAGTTCTTC | CASSDSTQGNEQFF
few | TRBJ2-1 | TRBV25-1 | TRBD2 | TGTGCCAGCAGTTCAACTAGCGGGAGATGGAATGAGCAGTTCTTC | CASSSTSGRWNEQFF
NA | TRBJ2-7 | TRBV5-1 | NA | TGCGCCAGCAGGACTGGAGCACAGGGTGGGTACGAGCAGTACTTC | CASRTGAQGGYEQYF
NA | TRBJ2-2 | TRBV15 | TRBD1 | TGTGCCACCAGCAGAGGGGACAGGGGCGTGATGGAGCTGTTTTTT | CATSRGDRGVMELFF
NA | TRBJ2-7 | TRBV6-5 | TRBD1 | TGTGCCAGCACTAATCGGGCAGGGGGTGCCTACGAGCAGTACTTC | CASTNRAGGAYEQYF
NA | TRBJ2-3 | TRBV6-5 | TRBD2 | TGTGCCAGCAGTTCCAGGGCTAGCGGGAGGTTAGATACGCAGTATTTT | CASSSRASGRLDTQYF
NA | TRBJ2-5 | TRBV28 | TRBD2 | TGTGCCAGCAGTTCCCCTGAGCGGGAGGGGACCCAGTACTTC | CASSSPEREGTQYF
NA | TRBJ1-2 | TRBV11-2 | NA | TGTGCCAGCCCTCCGGGTCAATCTAATCGAGAGGATGGCTACACCTTC | CASPPGQSNREDGYTF
NA | TRBJ2-7 | TRBV27 | TRBD1 | TGTGCCAGCAGGCGAGGACAGGGCACCTACGAGCAGTACTTC | CASRRGQGTYEQYF
NA | TRBJ2-2 | TRBV7-2 | NA | TGTGCCAGCAGCTTCATGTTAGGGAGGACGAACACCGGGGAGCTGTTTTTT | CASSFMLGRTNTGELFF
NA | TRBJ2-3 | TRBV5-1 | TRBD2 | TGCGCCAGTTCCGGGACTAGCGGGGCAGATACGCAGTATTTT | CASSGTSGADTQYF
NA | TRBJ1-2 | TRBV19 | TRBD1 | TGTGCCAGTAGTATAGGGGACAGCGAGTATGGCTACACCTTC | CASSIGDSEYGYTF
NA | TRBJ2-7 | TRBV10-1 | TRBD2 | TGCGCCAGCAGTGCCGTAGCGGGAAACGAGCAGTACTTC | CASSAVAGNEQYF
once | TRBJ2-5 | TRBV5-1 | TRBD1 | TGCGCCAGCAGCTGGGACAGGGATGCGAAGACCCAGTACTTC | CASSWDRDAKTQYF
NA | TRBJ2-6 | TRBV27 | TRBD2 | TGTGCCAGCAGCTTATCCCTCACCAGACTAGCGGGAGGGCCCTCTGGGGCCAACGTCCTGACTTTC | CASSLSLTRLAGGPSGANVLTF
NA | TRBJ2-7 | TRBV7-2 | TRBD2 | TGTGCCAGCAGTAAAATCTTAGCGGGGGGCTACGAGCAGTACTTC | CASSKILAGGYEQYF
NA | TRBJ1-5 | TRBV28 | TRBD1 | TGTGCCACAACCGGGACAGTAAGGCAGCCCCAGCATTTT | CATTGTVRQPQHF
NA | TRBJ2-7 | TRBV29-1 | TRBD2 | TGCAGCGCGGGCGGGTCTAGCGGCTCCTACGAGCAGTACTTC | CSAGGSSGSYEQYF
NA | TRBJ2-5 | TRBV5-8 | TRBD1 | TGTGCCAGCAGCCCGGGGGACAGGGCGGGGAAAGAGACCCAGTACTTC | CASSPGDRAGKETQYF
NA | TRBJ1-5 | TRBV6-5 | NA | TGTGCCAGCAGTCTCGGACATAATAGCAATCAGCCCCAGCATTTT | CASSLGHNSNQPQHF
NA | TRBJ2-5 | TRBV7-8 | NA | TGTGCCAGCAGCTTAGTCCCCTCGGGGACCCAGTACTTC | CASSLVPSGTQYF
NA | TRBJ2-5 | TRBV5-1 | NA | TGCGCCAGCAGCTTAAGTAGCGCAGAGACCCAGTACTTC | CASSLSSAETQYF